This T cell receptor beta chain stems from a study of cytomegalovirus exposure and HLA in healthy donors. V was clipped by 5 bases and J by 4 bases, with 5 bases between them. Germline CDR1 SQVTM, CDR2 ANQGSEA. The CDR3 is 10 amino acids. Donors likely had unrecorded immune exposures despite being nominally healthy when sampled. 60 Vbeta and 13 Jbeta primers were used in PCR. Sequencing was performed with immunoSEQ multiplex PCR; in TCRdb, only in-frame clones are kept and a portion is missing. The table lists roughly 180,000 clones, roughly 80% of them singletons, with under 6% in the top ten. The sample taken for sequencing was PBMCs. The sequence was obtained from a woman in her forties or fifties in good health and CMV-seropositive. The chain recombines TRBV29-1 with TRBJ1-1; D is unresolved. The CDR3 region is CSVLGTEAFF. The CDR3 DNA is TGCAGCGTTCTAGGCACTGAAGCTTTCTTT.